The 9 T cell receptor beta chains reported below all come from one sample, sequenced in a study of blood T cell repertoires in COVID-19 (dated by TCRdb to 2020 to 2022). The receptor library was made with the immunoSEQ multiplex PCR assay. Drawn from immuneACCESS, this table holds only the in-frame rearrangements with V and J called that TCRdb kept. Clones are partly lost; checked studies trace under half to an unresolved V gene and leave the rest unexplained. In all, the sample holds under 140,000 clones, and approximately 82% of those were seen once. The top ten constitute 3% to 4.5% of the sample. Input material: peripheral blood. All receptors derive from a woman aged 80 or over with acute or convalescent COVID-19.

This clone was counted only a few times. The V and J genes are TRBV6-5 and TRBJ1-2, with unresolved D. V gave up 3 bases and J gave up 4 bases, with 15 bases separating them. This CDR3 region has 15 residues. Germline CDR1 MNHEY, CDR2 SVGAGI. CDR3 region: CASSYSYGSFYGYTF. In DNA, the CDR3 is TGTGCCAGCAGTTATTCTTACGGTTCTTTCTATGGCTACACCTTC.

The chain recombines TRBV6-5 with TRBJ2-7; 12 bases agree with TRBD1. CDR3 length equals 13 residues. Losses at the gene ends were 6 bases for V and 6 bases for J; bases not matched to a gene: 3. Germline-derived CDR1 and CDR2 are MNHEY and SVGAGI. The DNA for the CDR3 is TGTGCCAGCAGGGGACAGGGGGCAGGCGAGCAGTACTTC. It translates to CASRGQGAGEQYF.

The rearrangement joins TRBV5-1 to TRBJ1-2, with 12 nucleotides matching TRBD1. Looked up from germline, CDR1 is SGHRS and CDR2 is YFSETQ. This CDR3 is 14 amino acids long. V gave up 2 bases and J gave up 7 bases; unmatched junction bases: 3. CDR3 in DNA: TGCGCCAGCAGCTTAGGGGACAGGGGGCTTGGCTACACCTTC. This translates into CASSLGDRGLGYTF.

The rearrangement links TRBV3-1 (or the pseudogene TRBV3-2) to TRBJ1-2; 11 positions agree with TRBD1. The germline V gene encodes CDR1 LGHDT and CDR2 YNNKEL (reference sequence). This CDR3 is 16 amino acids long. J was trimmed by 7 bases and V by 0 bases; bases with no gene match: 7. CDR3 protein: CASSQEWDRGTGGYTF. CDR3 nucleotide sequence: TGTGCCAGCAGCCAAGAATGGGACAGGGGGACGGGTGGCTACACCTTC.

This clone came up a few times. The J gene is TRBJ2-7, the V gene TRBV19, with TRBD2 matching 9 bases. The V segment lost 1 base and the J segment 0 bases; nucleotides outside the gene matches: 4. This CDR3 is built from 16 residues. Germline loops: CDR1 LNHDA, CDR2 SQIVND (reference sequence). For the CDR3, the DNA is TGTGCCAGTAGTATAGCGATTAGCGGGAGCTCCTACGAGCAGTACTTC. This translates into CASSIAISGSSYEQYF.

Written as DNA, the CDR3 is TGTGCCTGGTCGGGTTCTGGAAACACCATATATTTT. This gives the protein CAWSGSGNTIYF. The rearrangement links TRBV30 to TRBJ1-3; D ambiguous. The V and J ends lost 5 bases and 1 base respectively, with 6 bases between them. This CDR3 comprises 12 residues. CDR1 and CDR2 (germline): GTSNPN, SVGIG (reference sequence). The variable domain in full, completed from reference TRBV30 and TRBJ1-3, reads SQTIHQWPATLVQPVGSPLSLECTVEGTSNPNLYWYRQAAGRGLQLLFYSVGIGQISSEVPQNLSASRPQDRQFILSSKKLLLSDSGFYLCAWSGSGNTIYFGEGSWLTVV.

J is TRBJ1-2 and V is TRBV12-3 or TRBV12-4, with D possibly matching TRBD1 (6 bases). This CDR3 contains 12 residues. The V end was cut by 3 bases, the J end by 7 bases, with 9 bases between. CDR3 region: CASSLNRVGYTF. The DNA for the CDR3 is TGTGCCAGCAGTTTGAACAGGGTTGGCTACACCTTC.

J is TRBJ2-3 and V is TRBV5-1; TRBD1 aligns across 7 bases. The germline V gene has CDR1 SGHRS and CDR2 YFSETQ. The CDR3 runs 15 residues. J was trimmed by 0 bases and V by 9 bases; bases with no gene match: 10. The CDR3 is CATQGDIPSTDTQYF. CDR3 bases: TGCGCCACCCAGGGGGACATCCCTAGCACAGATACGCAGTATTTT.

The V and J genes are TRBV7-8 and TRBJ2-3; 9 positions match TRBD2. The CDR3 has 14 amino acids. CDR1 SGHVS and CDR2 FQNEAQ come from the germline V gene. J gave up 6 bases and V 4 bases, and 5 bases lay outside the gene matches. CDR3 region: CASSSGTSRDTQYF. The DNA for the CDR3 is TGTGCCAGCAGCTCGGGGACTAGCAGGGATACGCAGTATTTT.